This is a list of T cell receptor beta chains from one sample in a study of T cell clonotyping in hematopoietic cell transplantation. Sequencing used immunoSEQ multiplex PCR; TCRdb keeps in-frame clones, though not all of them. The sample has 5,500 to 7,000 clones; approximately 91% are singletons. Specimen: peripheral blood mononuclear cells, collected 100 days after allogeneic stem cell transplant. The receptor set was obtained from a female patient aged 50-59 years who had an allogeneic stem cell transplant from a related donor, so the T cells may come from the graft donor. Some clones in this sample may be carry-over from other donors' samples. Both conserved end residues are part of each CDR3. The D gene is left open where the match is weak. Expanded clones get a size class; other rows say once, few or many, or leave the size out.

v_gene	d_gene	abundance	j_gene	CDR3nt	CDR3aa
TRBV7-3	.	few	TRBJ2-2	TGTGCCAGCAGCTTCCTTAGCGCCGGGGAGCTGTTTTTT	CASSFLSAGELFF
TRBV4-3	.	.	TRBJ1-2	TGCGCCAGCAGCCAAGAGAGAGGGGCTCATGGCTACACCTTC	CASSQERGAHGYTF
TRBV7-6	TRBD1	.	TRBJ2-3	TGTGCCAGCCGTCTTACAGGGGGGCTCGCAGATACGCAGTATTTT	CASRLTGGLADTQYF
TRBV6-5	.	once	TRBJ1-2	TGTGCCAGCAGCGTCACAGGAGGCTATGGCTACACCTTC	CASSVTGGYGYTF
TRBV30	TRBD1	.	TRBJ2-7	TGTGCCTGGAGTGGATCCGGGACAGGCGCCTACGAGCAGTACTTC	CAWSGSGTGAYEQYF
TRBV7-2	.	.	TRBJ2-7	TGTGCCAGCAGACGCGGGACGGACTCCTACGAGCAGTACTTC	CASRRGTDSYEQYF
TRBV28	TRBD1	.	TRBJ1-2	TGTGCCAGCACCGGAACCCACAGGGGCTATGGCTACACCTTC	CASTGTHRGYGYTF
TRBV6-1	TRBD1	.	TRBJ1-2	TGTGCCAGCAGTGAACGGACAGGGGTTGGCTACACCTTC	CASSERTGVGYTF
TRBV30	.	once	TRBJ2-7	TGTGCCTGGAGTTCCTGGGCTCCCCCTTCCTACGAGCAGTACTTC	CAWSSWAPPSYEQYF
TRBV18	.	.	TRBJ2-7	TGTGCCAGCTCACCCGAAATGGTCGAGCAGTACTTC	CASSPEMVEQYF
TRBV7-1	.	.	TRBJ1-2	TGTGCCAGCAGCCCGCTTGCTCAGGGAAAGACCTATGGCTACACCTTC	CASSPLAQGKTYGYTF
TRBV18	.	.	TRBJ1-1	TGTGCCAGCTCACCCAGAGCAGGGAGGACTGAAGCTTTCTTT	CASSPRAGRTEAFF
TRBV5-1	.	.	TRBJ1-1	TGCGCCAGCATGTCGAGGGGGAACACTGAAGCTTTCTTT	CASMSRGNTEAFF
TRBV11-2	.	.	TRBJ2-6	TGTGCCAGCAGCTTAGATCGCGGGGCCAACGTCCTGACTTTC	CASSLDRGANVLTF
TRBV6-6	.	.	TRBJ2-1	TGTGCCAGCAGTTTGTGGAGCTCCTACAATGAGCAGTTCTTC	CASSLWSSYNEQFF
TRBV28	.	.	TRBJ1-2	TGTGCCAGCAGTTCGCAGGGTGGGGACTATGGCTACACCTTC	CASSSQGGDYGYTF
TRBV7-8	.	.	TRBJ2-7	TGTGCCAGCAGCTTAGGGCTCCGGGCCCTATACGAGCAGTACTTC	CASSLGLRALYEQYF
TRBV7-9	TRBD1	once	TRBJ2-3	TGTGCCAGCAGCTTAGGCGAGACAGGGGGGGACCGAACGCAGTATTTT	CASSLGETGGDRTQYF
TRBV6-6	.	.	TRBJ1-1	TGTGCCAGCAGCAAAGACTCGGACACTGAAGCTTTCTTT	CASSKDSDTEAFF
TRBV25-1	.	once	TRBJ2-2	TGTGCCAGCACCAACACCGGGGAGCTGTTTTTT	CASTNTGELFF
TRBV4-3	TRBD1	.	TRBJ1-2	TGCGCCAGCAGCCAATTAGGACAGGGGTTCGATGGCTACACCTTC	CASSQLGQGFDGYTF
TRBV5-4	TRBD2	.	TRBJ2-2	TGTGCCAGCAGCTTGCTGAGCGGGGGTGCGGGGGAGCTGTTTTTT	CASSLLSGGAGELFF
TRBV6-6	TRBD1	.	TRBJ1-4	TGTGCCAGCAGGTTACCCGGGACAGGGGACGAAAAACTGTTTTTT	CASRLPGTGDEKLFF
TRBV11-2	.	.	TRBJ2-5	TGTGCCAGCAGCTTAGGGGGGGCTCCAGGGGAGACCCAGTACTTC	CASSLGGAPGETQYF